Included here is one TCR beta chain sequence, with context. Trimming removed 6 bases from V and 8 bases from J; junction bases left unmatched: 12. The germline CDR1 and CDR2 sequences are MNHEY and SVGAGI. This CDR3 has 15 amino acids. This sample was included in a study of blood T cell repertoires in COVID-19. Data came from immunoSEQ multiplex PCR; TCRdb stores just in-frame clones and leaves some out. The data hold 140,000 to 150,000 clones, with more than 60% observed a single time. The source is a man aged 45-65 years with acute or convalescent COVID-19. The gene calls are TRBV6-5 and TRBJ1-4, with 7 bases lining up with TRBD1. The sequenced sample consisted of peripheral blood. The CDR3 nucleotides are TGTGCCAGCAGCAGAGACAGGGTCGGGGAGGAAAAACTGTTTTTT. This encodes CASSRDRVGEEKLFF.